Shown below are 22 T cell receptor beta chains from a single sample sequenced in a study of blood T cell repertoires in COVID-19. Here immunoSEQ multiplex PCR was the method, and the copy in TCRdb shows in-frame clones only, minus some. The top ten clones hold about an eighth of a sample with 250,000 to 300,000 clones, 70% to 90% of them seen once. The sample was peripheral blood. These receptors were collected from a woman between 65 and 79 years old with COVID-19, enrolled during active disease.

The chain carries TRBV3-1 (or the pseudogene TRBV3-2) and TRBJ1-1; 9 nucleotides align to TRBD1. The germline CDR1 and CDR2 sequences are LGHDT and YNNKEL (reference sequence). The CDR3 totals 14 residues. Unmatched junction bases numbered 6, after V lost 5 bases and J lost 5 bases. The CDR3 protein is CASSMGQGGTEAFF. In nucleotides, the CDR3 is TGTGCCAGCAGCATGGGACAGGGAGGGACTGAAGCTTTCTTT.

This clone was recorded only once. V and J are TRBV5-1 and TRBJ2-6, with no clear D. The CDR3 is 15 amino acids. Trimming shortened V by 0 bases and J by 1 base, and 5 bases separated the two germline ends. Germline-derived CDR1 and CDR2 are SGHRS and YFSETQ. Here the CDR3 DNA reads TGCGCCAGCAGCTTGGCCCTGTCTGGGGCCAACGTCCTGACTTTC. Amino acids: CASSLALSGANVLTF.

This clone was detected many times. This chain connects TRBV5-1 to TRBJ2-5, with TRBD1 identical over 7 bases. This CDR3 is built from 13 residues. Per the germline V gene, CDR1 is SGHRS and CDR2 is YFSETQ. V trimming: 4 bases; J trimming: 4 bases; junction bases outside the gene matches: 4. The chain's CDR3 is CASSDRTGETQYF. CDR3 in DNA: TGCGCCAGCAGCGATCGGACAGGAGAGACCCAGTACTTC. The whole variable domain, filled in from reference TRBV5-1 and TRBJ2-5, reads KAGVTQTPRYLIKTRGQQVTLSCSPISGHRSVSWYQQTPGQGLQFLFEYFSETQRNKGNFPGRFSGRQFSNSRSEMNVSTLELGDSALYLCASSDRTGETQYFGPGTRLLVL.

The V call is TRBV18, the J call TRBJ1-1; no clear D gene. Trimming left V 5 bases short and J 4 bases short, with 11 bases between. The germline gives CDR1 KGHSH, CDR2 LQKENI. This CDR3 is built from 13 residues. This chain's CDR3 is CASSWRVVTEAFF. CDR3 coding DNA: TGTGCCAGCTCATGGAGAGTGGTCACTGAAGCTTTCTTT.

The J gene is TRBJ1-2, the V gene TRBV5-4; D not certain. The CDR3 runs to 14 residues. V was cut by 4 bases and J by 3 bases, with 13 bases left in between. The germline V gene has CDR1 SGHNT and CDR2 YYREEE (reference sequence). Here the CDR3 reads CASSRSWRDYGYTF. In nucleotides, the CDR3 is TGTGCCAGCAGCCGGTCGTGGAGGGACTATGGCTACACCTTC.

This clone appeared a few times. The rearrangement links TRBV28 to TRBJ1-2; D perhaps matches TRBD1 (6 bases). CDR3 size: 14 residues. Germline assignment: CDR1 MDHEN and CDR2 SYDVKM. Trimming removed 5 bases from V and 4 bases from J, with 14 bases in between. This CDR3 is CASSPTDSSYGYTF. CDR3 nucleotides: TGTGCCAGCAGTCCGACGGACAGTAGCTATGGCTACACCTTC.

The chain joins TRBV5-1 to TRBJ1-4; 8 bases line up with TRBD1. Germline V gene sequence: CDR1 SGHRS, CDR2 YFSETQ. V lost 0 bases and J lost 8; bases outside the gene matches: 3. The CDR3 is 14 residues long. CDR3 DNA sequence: TGCGCCAGCAGCTTGGAATACAGGGGGGAAAAACTGTTTTTT. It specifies CASSLEYRGEKLFF.

The CDR3 coding sequence is TGTGCCAGCAGCTTAGCGACAGGGCAAAGCAATCAGCCCCAGCATTTT. It specifies CASSLATGQSNQPQHF. This chain joins TRBV21-1 and TRBJ1-5; the table's D call, TRBD1, was not checked against the DNA. TRBV21-1 is a pseudogene segment. CDR3 length: 16 amino acids.

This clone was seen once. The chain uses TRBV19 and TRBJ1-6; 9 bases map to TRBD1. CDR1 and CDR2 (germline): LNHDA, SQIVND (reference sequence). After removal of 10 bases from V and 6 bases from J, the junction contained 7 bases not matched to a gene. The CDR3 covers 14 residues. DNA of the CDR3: TGTGCCACCGAACAGGGGGCCGGTAATTCACCCCTCCACTTT. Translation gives CATEQGAGNSPLHF.

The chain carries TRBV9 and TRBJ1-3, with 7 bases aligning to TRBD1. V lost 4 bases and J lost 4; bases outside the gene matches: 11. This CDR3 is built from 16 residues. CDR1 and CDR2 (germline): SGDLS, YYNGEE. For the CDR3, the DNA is TGTGCCAGCAGCACCGAGGACAGGATAGGGGGAAACACCATATATTTT. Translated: CASSTEDRIGGNTIYF.

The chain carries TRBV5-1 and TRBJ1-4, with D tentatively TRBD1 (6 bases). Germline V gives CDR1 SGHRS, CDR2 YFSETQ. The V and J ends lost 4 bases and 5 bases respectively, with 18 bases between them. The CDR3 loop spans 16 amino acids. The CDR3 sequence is CASSLYNRDENEKLFF. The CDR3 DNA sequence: TGCGCCAGCAGCCTCTATAACAGGGATGAGAATGAAAAACTGTTTTTT.

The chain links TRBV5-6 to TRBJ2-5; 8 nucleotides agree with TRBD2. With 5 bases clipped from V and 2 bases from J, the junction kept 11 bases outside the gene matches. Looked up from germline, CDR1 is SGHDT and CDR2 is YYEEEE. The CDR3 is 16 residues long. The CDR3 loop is CASRTDRGGPQETQYF. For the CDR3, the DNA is TGTGCCAGCAGGACGGACCGGGGGGGCCCACAAGAGACCCAGTACTTC.

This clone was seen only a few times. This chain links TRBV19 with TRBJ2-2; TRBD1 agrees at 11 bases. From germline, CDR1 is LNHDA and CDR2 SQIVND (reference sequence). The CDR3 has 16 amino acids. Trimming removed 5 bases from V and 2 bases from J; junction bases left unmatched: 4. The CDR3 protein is CASSVGTGGNTGELFF. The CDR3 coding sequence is TGTGCCAGTAGTGTCGGGACAGGGGGAAACACCGGGGAGCTGTTTTTT.

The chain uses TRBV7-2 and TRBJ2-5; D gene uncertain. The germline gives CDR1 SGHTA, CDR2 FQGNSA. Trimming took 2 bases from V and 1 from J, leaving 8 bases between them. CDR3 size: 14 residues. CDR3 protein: CASSLSYGQETQYF. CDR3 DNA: TGTGCCAGCAGCTTATCTTACGGCCAAGAGACCCAGTACTTC.

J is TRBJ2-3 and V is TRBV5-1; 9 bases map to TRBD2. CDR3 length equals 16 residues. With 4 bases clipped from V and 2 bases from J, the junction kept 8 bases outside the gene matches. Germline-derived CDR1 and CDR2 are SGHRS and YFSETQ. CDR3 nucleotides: TGCGCCAGCAGCCCCGCGCGGGGGGGAATCACAGATACGCAGTATTTT. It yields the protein CASSPARGGITDTQYF. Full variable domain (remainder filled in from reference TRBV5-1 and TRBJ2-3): KAGVTQTPRYLIKTRGQQVTLSCSPISGHRSVSWYQQTPGQGLQFLFEYFSETQRNKGNFPGRFSGRQFSNSRSEMNVSTLELGDSALYLCASSPARGGITDTQYFGPGTRLTVL.

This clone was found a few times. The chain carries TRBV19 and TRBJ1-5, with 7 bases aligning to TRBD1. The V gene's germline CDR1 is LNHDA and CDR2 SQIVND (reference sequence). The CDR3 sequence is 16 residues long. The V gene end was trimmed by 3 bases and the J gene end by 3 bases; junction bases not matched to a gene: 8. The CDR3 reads CASSIRLDRTNQPQHF. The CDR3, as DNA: TGTGCCAGTAGTATTCGCCTGGACAGGACCAATCAGCCCCAGCATTTT.

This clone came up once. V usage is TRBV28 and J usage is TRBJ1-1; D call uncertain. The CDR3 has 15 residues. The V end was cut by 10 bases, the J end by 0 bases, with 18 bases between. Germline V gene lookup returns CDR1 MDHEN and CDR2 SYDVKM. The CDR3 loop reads CATSGLEGMNTEAFF. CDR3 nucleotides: TGTGCCACCAGCGGATTAGAGGGAATGAACACTGAAGCTTTCTTT.

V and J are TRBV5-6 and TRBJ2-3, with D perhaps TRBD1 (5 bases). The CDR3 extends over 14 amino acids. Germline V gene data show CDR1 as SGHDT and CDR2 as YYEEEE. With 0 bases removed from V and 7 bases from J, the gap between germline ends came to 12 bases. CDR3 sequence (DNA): TGTGCCAGCAGCTTGGGGGGCTGGGGCCATACGCAGTATTTT. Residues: CASSLGGWGHTQYF.

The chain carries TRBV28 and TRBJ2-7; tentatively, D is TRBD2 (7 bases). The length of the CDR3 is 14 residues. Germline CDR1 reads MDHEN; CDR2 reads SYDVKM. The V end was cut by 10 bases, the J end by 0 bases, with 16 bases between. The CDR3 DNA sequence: TGTGCCACCGTTCGGGGGGCGAACTCCTACGAGCAGTACTTC. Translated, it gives CATVRGANSYEQYF.

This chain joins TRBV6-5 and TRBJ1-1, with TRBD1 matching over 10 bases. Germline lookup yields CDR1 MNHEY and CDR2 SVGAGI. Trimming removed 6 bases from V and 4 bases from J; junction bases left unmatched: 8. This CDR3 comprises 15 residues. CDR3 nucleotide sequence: TGTGCCAGCAGCCGACAGGGGGCTAAGAGCACTGAAGCTTTCTTT. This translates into CASSRQGAKSTEAFF.

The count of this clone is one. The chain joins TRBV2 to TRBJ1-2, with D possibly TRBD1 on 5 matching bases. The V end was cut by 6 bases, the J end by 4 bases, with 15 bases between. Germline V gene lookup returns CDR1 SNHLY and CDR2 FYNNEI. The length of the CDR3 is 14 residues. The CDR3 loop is CASRDDSELYGYTF. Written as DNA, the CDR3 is TGTGCCAGCAGGGACGACAGCGAGCTCTATGGCTACACCTTC.

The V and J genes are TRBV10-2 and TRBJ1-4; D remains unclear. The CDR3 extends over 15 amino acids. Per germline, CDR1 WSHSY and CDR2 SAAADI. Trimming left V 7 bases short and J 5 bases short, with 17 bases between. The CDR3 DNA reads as TGCGCCAGCACTAAAGGAGTATCCCTCAATGAAAAACTGTTTTTT. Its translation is CASTKGVSLNEKLFF.